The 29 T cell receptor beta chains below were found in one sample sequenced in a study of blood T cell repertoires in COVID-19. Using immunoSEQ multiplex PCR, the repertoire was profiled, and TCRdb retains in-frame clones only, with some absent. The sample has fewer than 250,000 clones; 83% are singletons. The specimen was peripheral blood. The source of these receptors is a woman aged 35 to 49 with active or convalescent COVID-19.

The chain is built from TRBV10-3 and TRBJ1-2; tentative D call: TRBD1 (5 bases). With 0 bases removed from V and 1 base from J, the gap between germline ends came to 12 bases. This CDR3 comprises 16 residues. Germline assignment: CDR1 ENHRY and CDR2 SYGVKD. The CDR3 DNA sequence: TGTGCCATCAGTGAGTCTGGTGGGGGGAATAACTATGGCTACACCTTC. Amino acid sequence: CAISESGGGNNYGYTF.

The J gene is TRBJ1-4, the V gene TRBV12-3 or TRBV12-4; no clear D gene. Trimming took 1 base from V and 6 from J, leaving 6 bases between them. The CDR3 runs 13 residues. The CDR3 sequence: CASSLGGDEKLFF. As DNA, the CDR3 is TGTGCCAGCAGTTTAGGCGGTGATGAAAAACTGTTTTTT.

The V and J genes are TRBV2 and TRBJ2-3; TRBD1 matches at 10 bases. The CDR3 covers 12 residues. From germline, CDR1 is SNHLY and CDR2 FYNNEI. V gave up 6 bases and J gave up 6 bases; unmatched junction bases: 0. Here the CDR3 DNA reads TGTGCCAGCAGGGACAGGGGGGATACGCAGTATTTT. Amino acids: CASRDRGDTQYF.

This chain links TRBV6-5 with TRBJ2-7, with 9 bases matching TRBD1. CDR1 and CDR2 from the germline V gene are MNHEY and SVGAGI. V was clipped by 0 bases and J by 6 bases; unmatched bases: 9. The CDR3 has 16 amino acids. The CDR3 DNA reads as TGTGCCAGCAGTTACTCAACAGGGGGCCCCTATGGCGAGCAGTACTTC. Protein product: CASSYSTGGPYGEQYF.

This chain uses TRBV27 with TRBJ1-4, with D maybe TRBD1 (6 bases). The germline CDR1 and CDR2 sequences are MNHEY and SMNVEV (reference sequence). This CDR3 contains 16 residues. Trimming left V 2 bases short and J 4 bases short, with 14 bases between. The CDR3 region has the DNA TGTGCCAGCAGTTTAATTGGACAGAACTTTAATGAAAAACTGTTTTTT. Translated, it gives CASSLIGQNFNEKLFF.

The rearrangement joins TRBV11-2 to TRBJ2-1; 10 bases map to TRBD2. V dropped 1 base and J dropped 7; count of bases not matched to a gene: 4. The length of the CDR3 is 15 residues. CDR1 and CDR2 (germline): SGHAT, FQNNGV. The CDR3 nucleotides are TGTGCCAGCAGCTTAGTCAGGACTAGCGGAAATGAGCAGTTCTTC. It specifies CASSLVRTSGNEQFF.

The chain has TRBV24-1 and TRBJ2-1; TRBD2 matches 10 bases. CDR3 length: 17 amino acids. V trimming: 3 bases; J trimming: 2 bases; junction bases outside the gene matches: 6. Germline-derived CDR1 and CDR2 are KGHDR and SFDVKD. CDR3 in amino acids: CATSDPSGREAYNEQFF. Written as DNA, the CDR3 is TGTGCCACCAGTGATCCGAGCGGGAGGGAAGCCTACAATGAGCAGTTCTTC.

For the CDR3, the DNA is TGTGCCAGCAGTCCCCCGGGGGCCTACGAGCAGTACTTC. This gives the protein CASSPPGAYEQYF. The gene calls are TRBV6-6 and TRBJ2-7; TRBD2 might be the D (6 bases). V was shortened by 5 bases and J by 2 bases, with 10 bases between the two germline ends. Germline values: CDR1 MNHNY, CDR2 SVGAGI (reference sequence). This CDR3 has 13 amino acids.

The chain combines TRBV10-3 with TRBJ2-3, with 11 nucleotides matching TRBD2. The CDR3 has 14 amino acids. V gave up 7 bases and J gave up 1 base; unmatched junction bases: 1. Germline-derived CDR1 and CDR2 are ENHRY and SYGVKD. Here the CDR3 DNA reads TGTGCCATCAAACTAGCGGGAGGCACAGATACGCAGTATTTT. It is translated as CAIKLAGGTDTQYF.

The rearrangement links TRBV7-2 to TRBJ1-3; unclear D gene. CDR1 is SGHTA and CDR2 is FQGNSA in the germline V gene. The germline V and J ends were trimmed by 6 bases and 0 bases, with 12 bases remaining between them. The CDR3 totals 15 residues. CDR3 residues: CASSPASVSGNTIYF. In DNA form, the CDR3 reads TGTGCCAGCAGTCCCGCGTCCGTCTCTGGAAACACCATATATTTT.

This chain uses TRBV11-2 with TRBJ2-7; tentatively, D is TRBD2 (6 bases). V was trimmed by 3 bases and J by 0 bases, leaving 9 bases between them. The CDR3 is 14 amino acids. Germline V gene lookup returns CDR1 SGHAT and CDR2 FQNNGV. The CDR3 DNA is TGTGCCAGCAGCTTTGCGGGGAGCTCCTACGAGCAGTACTTC. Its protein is CASSFAGSSYEQYF.

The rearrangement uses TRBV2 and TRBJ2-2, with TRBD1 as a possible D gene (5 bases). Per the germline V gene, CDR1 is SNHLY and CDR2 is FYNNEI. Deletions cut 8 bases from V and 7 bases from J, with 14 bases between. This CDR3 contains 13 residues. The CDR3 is CASLKGKGGELFF. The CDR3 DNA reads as TGTGCCAGCCTCAAGGGGAAGGGCGGGGAGCTGTTTTTT.

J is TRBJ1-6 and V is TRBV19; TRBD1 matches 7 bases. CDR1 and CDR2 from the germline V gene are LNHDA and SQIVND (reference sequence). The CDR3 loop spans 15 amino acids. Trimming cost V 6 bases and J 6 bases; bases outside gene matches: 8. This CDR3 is CASRPTGAGNSPLHF. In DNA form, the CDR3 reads TGTGCCAGTAGACCTACAGGGGCGGGTAATTCACCCCTCCACTTT.

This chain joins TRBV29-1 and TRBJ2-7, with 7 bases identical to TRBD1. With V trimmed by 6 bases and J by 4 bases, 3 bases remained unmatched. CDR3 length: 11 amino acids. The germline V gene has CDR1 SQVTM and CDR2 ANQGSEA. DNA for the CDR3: TGCAGCGTCGGGACAGATTACGAGCAGTACTTC. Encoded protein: CSVGTDYEQYF.

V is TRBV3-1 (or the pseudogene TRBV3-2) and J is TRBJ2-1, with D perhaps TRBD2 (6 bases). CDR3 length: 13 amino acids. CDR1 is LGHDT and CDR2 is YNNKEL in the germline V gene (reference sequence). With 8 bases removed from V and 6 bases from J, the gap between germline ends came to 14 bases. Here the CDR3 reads CASLDYLLNEQFF. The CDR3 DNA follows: TGTGCCAGCCTGGACTACCTACTCAATGAGCAGTTCTTC.

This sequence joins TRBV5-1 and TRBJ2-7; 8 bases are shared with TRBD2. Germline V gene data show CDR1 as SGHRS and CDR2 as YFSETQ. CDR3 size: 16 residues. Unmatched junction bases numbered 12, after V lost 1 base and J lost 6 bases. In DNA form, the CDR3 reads TGCGCCAGCAGCTTGATGGCCGGGCGGGGGGCGAGCGAGCAGTACTTC. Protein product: CASSLMAGRGASEQYF.

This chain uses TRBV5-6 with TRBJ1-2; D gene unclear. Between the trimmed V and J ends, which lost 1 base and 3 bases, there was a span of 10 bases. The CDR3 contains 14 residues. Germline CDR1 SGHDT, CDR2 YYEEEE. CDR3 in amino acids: CASSLWPLDYGYTF. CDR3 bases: TGTGCCAGCAGCTTGTGGCCACTAGACTATGGCTACACCTTC.

The CDR3 spells CASSHLGQGWNSPLHF. The CDR3 coding sequence is TGTGCCAGCAGCCATCTGGGACAGGGGTGGAATTCACCCCTCCACTTT. This chain links TRBV3-1 (or the pseudogene TRBV3-2) with TRBJ1-6; 10 bases map to TRBD1. V gave up 3 bases and J gave up 7 bases; unmatched junction bases: 6. CDR3 length: 16 residues. In germline, CDR1 is LGHDT, CDR2 YNNKEL (reference sequence).

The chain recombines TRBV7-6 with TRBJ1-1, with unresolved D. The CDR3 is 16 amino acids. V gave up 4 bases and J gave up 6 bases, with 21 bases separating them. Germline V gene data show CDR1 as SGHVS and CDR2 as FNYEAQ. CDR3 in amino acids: CASSSLTTGRDAEAFF. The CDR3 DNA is TGTGCCAGCAGCTCGCTGACCACTGGGAGGGATGCTGAAGCTTTCTTT.

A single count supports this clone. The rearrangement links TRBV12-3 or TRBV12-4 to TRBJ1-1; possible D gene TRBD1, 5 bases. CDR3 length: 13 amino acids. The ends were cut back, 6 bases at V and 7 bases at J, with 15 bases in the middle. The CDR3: CASSNFETGEAFF. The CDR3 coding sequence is TGTGCCAGCAGCAACTTCGAAACAGGTGAAGCTTTCTTT.

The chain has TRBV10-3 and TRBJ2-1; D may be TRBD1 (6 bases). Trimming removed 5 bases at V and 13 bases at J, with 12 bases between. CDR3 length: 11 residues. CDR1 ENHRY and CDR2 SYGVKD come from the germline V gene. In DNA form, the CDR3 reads TGTGCCATCAGTTACAACAGGGATCAGTTCTTC. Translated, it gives CAISYNRDQFF.

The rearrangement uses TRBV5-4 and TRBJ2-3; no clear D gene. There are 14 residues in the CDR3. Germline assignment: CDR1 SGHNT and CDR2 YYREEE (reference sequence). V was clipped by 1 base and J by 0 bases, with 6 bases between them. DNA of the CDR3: TGTGCCAGCAGCTTGCAGTCTAGCACAGATACGCAGTATTTT. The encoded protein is CASSLQSSTDTQYF.

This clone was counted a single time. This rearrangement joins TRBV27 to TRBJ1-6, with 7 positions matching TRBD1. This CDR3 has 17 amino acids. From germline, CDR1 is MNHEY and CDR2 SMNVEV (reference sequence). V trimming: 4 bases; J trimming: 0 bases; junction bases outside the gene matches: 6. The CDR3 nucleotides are TGTGCCAGCAGTTCTTGGGGGGACAGCTCCTATAATTCACCCCTCCACTTT. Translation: CASSSWGDSSYNSPLHF.

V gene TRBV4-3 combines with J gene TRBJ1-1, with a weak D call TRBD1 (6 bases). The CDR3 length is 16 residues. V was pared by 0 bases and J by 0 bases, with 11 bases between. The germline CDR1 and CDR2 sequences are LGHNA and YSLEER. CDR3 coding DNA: TGCGCCAGCAGCCAAGATTGGACAGCCCTGAACACTGAAGCTTTCTTT. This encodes CASSQDWTALNTEAFF.

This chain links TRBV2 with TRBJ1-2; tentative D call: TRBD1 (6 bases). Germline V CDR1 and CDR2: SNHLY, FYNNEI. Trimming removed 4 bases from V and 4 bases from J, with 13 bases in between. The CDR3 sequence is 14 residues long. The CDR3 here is CASSGGQIFYGYTF. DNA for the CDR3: TGTGCCAGCAGTGGGGGACAAATTTTCTATGGCTACACCTTC.

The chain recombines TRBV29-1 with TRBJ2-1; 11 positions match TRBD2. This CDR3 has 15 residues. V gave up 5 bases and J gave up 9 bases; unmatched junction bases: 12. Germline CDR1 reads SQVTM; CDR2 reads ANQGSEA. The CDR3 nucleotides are TGCAGCGTTCGTGGAACTAGCGGGAGAACGGGTGAGCAGTTCTTC. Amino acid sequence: CSVRGTSGRTGEQFF.

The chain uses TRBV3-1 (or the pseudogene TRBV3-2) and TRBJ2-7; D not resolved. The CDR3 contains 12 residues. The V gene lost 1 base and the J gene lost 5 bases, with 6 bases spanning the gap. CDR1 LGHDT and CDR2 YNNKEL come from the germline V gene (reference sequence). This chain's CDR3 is CASSQVAHEQYF. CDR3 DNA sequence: TGTGCCAGCAGCCAAGTGGCTCACGAGCAGTACTTC.

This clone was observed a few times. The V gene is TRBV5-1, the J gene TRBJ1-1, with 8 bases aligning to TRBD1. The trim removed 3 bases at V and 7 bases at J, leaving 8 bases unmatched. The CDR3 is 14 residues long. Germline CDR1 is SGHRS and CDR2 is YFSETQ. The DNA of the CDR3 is TGCGCCAGCAGCTGCCTCAGGGGGCGGATTGAAGCTTTCTTT. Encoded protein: CASSCLRGRIEAFF.

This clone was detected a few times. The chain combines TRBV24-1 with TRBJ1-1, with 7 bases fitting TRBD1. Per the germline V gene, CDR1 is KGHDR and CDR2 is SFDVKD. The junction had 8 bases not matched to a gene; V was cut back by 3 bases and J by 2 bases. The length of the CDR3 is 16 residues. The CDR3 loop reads CATSDGGGTANTEAFF. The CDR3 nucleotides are TGTGCCACCAGTGATGGTGGAGGGACAGCTAACACTGAAGCTTTCTTT.